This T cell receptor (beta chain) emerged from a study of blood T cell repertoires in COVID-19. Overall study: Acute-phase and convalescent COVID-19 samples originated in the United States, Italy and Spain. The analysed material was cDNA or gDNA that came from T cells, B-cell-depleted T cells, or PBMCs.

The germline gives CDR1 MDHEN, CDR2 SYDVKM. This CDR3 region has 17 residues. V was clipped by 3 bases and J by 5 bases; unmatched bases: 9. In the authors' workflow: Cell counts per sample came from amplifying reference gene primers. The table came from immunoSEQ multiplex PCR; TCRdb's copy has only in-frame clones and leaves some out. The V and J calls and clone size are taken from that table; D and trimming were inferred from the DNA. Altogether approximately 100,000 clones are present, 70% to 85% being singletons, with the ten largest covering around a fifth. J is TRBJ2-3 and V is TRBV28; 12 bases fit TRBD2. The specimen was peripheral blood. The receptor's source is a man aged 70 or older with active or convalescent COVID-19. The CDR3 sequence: CASSFRTSGRLRDTQYF. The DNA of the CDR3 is TGTGCCAGCAGTTTTCGTACTAGCGGGAGGTTAAGAGATACGCAGTATTTT.